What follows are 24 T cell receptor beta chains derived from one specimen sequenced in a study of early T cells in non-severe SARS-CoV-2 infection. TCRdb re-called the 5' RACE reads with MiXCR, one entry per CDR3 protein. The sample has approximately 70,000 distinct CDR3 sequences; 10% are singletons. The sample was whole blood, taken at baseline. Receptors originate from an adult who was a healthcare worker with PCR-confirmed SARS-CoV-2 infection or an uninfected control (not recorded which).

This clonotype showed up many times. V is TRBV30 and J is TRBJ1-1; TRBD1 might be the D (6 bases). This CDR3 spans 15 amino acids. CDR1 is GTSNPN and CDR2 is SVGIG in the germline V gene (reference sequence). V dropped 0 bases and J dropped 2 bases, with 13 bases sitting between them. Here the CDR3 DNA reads TGTGCCTGGAGTGTACAAAGGGGGGCCAACACTGAAGCTTTCTTT. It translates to CAWSVQRGANTEAFF.

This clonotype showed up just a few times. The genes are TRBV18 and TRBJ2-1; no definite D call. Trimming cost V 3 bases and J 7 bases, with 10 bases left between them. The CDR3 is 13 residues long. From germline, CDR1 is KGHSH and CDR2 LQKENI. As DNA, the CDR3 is TGTGCCAGCTCACCCACCGGGTGGAATGAGCAGTTCTTC. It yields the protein CASSPTGWNEQFF.

The CDR3 DNA follows: TGTGCCAGCAGCTTAGTAGGGAATCAGCCCCAGCATTTT. Translated: CASSLVGNQPQHF. V usage is TRBV7-2 and J usage is TRBJ1-5; D unclear. This CDR3 region has 13 residues. V gave up 1 base and J gave up 4 bases, with 5 bases separating them. Germline CDR1 is SGHTA and CDR2 is FQGNSA.

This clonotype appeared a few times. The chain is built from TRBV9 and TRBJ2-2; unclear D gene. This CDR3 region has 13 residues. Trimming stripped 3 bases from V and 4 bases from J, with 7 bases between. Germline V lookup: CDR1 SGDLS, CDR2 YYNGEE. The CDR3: CASSGASTGELFF. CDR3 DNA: TGTGCCAGCAGCGGTGCCAGCACCGGGGAGCTGTTTTTT. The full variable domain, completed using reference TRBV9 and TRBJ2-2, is DSGVTQTPKHLITATGQRVTLRCSPRSGDLSVYWYQQSLDQGLQFLIQYYNGEERAKGNILERFSAQQFPDLHSELNLSSLELGDSALYFCASSGASTGELFFGEGSRLTVL.

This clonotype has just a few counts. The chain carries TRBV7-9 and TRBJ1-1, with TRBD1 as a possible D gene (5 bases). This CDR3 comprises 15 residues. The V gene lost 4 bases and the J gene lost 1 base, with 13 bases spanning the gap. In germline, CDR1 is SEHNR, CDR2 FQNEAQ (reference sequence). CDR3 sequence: CASSYHAGQNTEAFF. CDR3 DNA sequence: TGTGCCAGCAGCTACCACGCCGGACAGAACACTGAAGCTTTCTTT. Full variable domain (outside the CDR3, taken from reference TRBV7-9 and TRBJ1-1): DTGVSQNPRHKITKRGQNVTFRCDPISEHNRLYWYRQTLGQGPEFLTYFQNEAQLEKSRLLSDRFSAERPKGSFSTLEIQRTEQGDSAMYLCASSYHAGQNTEAFFGQGTRLTVV.

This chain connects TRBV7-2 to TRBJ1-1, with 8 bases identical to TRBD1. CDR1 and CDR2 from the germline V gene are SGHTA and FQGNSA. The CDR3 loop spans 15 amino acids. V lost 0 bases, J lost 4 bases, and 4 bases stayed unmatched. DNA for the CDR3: TGTGCCAGCAGCTTAGCGGCCAGGGGGCCCACTGAAGCTTTCTTT. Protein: CASSLAARGPTEAFF.

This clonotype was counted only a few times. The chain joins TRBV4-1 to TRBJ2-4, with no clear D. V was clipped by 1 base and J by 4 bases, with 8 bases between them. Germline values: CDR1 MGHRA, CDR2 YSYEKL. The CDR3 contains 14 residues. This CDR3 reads CASSQVPEKNIQYF. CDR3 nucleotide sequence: TGCGCCAGCAGCCAAGTCCCGGAAAAAAACATTCAGTACTTC.

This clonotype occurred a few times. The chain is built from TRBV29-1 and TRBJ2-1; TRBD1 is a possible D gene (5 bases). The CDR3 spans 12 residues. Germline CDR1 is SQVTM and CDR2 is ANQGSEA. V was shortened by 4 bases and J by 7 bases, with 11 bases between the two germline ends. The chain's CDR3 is CSVGQNENEQFF. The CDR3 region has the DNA TGCAGCGTTGGACAGAATGAGAATGAGCAGTTCTTC.

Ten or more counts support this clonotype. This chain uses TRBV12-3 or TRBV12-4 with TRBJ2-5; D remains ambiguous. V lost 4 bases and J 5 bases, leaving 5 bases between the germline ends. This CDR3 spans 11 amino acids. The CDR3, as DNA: TGTGCCAGCAGTTCATGGGAGACCCAGTACTTC. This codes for CASSSWETQYF.

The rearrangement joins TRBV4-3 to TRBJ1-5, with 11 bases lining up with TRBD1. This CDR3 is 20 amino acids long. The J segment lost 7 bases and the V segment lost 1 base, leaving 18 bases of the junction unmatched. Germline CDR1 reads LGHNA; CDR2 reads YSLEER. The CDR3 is CASSQVRAVGTGGIWQPQHF. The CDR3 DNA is TGCGCCAGCAGCCAAGTCCGGGCGGTTGGGACAGGGGGGATTTGGCAGCCCCAGCATTTT.

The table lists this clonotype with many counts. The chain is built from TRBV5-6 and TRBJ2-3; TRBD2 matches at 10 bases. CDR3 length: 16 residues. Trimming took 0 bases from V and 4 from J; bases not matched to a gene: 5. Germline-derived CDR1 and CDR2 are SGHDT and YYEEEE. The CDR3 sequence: CASSLASGGSADTQYF. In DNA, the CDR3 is TGTGCCAGCAGCTTGGCTAGCGGGGGCTCAGCAGATACGCAGTATTTT.

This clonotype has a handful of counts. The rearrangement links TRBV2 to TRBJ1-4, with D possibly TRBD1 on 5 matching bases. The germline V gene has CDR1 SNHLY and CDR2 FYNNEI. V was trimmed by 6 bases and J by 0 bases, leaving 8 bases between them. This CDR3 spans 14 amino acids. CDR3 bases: TGTGCCAGCAGCCAGGGTGCAACTAATGAAAAACTGTTTTTT. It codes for CASSQGATNEKLFF.

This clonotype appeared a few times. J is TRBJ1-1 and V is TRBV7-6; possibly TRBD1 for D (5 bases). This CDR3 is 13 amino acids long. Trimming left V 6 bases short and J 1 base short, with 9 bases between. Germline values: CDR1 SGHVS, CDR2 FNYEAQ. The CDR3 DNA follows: TGTGCCAGCAGTAAGGGGCCGAACACTGAAGCTTTCTTT. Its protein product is CASSKGPNTEAFF.

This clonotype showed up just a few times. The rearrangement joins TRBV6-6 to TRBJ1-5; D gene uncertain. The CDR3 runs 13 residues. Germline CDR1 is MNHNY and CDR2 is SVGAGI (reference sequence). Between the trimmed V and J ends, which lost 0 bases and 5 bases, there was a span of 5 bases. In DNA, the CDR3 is TGTGCCAGCAGTTACTCCGGTGATCAGCCCCAGCATTTT. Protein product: CASSYSGDQPQHF.

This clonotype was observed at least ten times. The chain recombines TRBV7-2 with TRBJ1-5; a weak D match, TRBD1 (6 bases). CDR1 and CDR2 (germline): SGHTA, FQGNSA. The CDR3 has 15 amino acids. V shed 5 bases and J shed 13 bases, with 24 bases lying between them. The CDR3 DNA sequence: TGTGCCAGCAGCCCTGGGGCCCGGGACAAGGGCCCACAGCATTTT. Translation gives CASSPGARDKGPQHF.

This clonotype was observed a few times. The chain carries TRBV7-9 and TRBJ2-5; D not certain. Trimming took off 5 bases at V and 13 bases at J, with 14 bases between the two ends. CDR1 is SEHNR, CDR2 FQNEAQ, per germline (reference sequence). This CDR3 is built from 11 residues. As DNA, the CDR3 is TGTGCCAGCAGCCAATCGGCTACCTGGTACTTC. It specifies CASSQSATWYF. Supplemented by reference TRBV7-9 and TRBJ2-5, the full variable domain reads DTGVSQNPRHKITKRGQNVTFRCDPISEHNRLYWYRQTLGQGPEFLTYFQNEAQLEKSRLLSDRFSAERPKGSFSTLEIQRTEQGDSAMYLCASSQSATWYFGPGTRLLVL.

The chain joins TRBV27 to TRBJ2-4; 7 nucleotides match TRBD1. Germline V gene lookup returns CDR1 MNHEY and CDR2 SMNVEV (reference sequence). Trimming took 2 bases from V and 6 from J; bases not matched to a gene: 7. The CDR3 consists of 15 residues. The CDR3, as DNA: TGTGCCAGCAGTTTAGGGCCGCAGGGGGTAAACATTCAGTACTTC. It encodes CASSLGPQGVNIQYF.

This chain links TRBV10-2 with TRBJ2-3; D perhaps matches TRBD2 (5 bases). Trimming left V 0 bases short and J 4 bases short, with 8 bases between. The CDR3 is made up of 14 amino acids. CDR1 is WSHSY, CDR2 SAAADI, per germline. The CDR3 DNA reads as TGCGCCAGCAGTGAGTCGGTACTAGCAGATACGCAGTATTTT. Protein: CASSESVLADTQYF.

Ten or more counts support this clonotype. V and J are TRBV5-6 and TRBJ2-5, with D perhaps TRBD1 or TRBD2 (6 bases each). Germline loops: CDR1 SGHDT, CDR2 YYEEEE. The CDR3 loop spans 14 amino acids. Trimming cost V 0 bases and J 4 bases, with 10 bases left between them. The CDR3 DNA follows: TGTGCCAGCAGCTTGGAGGGGGGCCCAGAGACCCAGTACTTC. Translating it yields CASSLEGGPETQYF.

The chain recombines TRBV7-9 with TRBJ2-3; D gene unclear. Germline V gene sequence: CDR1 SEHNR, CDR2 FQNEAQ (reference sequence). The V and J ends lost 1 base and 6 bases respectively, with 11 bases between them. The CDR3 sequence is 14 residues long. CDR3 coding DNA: TGTGCCAGCAGCTTAGGGGCCGGGCAGGATACGCAGTATTTT. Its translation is CASSLGAGQDTQYF.

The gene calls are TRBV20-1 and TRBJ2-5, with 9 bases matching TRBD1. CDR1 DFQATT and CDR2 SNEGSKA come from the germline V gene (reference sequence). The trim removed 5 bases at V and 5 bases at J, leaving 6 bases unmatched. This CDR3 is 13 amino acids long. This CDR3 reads CSADRGQGETQYF. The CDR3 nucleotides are TGCAGTGCTGACCGAGGACAGGGGGAGACCCAGTACTTC.

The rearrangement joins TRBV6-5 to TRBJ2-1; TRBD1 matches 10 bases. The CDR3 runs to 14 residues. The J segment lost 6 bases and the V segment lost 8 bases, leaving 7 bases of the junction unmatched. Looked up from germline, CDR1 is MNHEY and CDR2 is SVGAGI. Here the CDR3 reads CASGRDRGPNEQFF. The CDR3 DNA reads TGTGCCAGCGGCCGGGACAGGGGCCCCAATGAGCAGTTCTTC.

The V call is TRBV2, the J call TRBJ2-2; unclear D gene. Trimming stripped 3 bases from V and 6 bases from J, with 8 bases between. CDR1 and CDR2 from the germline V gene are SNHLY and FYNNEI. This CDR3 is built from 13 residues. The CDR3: CASSDPGPGELFF. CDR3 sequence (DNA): TGTGCCAGCAGTGATCCAGGCCCCGGGGAGCTGTTTTTT.

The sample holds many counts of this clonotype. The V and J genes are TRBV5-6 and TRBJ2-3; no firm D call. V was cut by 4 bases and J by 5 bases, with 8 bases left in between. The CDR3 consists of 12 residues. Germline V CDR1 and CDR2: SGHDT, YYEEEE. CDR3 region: CASSPMGDTQYF. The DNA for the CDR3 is TGTGCCAGCAGCCCGATGGGAGATACGCAGTATTTT.